Shown below are 8 T cell receptor beta chains from a single sample sequenced in a study of PD-1 blockade in classical Hodgkin lymphoma. The time point was: cycle 4 day 1 (C4D1), after 6 weeks of nivolumab. Every patient experienced relapse after autologous stem cell transplantation, and brentuximab vedotin exposure varied. Clones were sequenced by immunoSEQ multiplex PCR, and TCRdb holds only the in-frame ones, with some missing. The data show tens of thousands of clones, nearly 90% seen once. Sample: peripheral blood mononuclear cells (PBMCs), taken before the fourth cycle of nivolumab. Every receptor here comes from a human donor with classical Hodgkin lymphoma.

The V call is TRBV29-1, the J call TRBJ1-2; 7 nucleotides match TRBD1. The CDR3 covers 15 residues. Trimming cost V 4 bases and J 4 bases; bases outside gene matches: 12. Germline values: CDR1 SQVTM, CDR2 ANQGSEA. The CDR3 sequence: CSVATGAGFSYGYTF. The CDR3 nucleotides read TGCAGCGTTGCCACAGGGGCGGGGTTCTCCTATGGCTACACCTTC.

The chain combines TRBV25-1 with TRBJ1-3, with D possibly matching TRBD1 (5 bases). CDR1 and CDR2 from the germline V gene are MGHDK and SYGVNS. V lost 8 bases and J lost 4, with 15 bases in between. This CDR3 is built from 14 residues. The CDR3 bases are TGTGCCAGCCAGGACACCCTGGGAGGAAACACCATATATTTT. Its translation is CASQDTLGGNTIYF.

The chain employs TRBV6-1 and TRBJ2-1, with 10 bases aligning to TRBD2. Trimming at V came to 2 bases and at J to 4 bases, leaving 14 bases not matched to a gene. The CDR3 is 19 residues long. CDR1 is MNHNS and CDR2 is SASEGT in the germline V gene. The CDR3 DNA sequence: TGTGCCAGCAGTGAACCCCGGAAGGGTAGCGGGGGGCCATACAATGAGCAGTTCTTC. This translates into CASSEPRKGSGGPYNEQFF.

V usage is TRBV14 and J usage is TRBJ1-2, with TRBD1 identical over 7 bases. CDR3 length: 15 amino acids. After removal of 0 bases from V and 7 bases from J, the junction contained 8 bases not matched to a gene. The germline V gene has CDR1 SGHDN and CDR2 FVKESK. CDR3 protein: CASSQDRGGAGGYTF. The CDR3 DNA is TGTGCCAGCAGCCAAGATCGAGGGGGCGCTGGTGGCTACACCTTC.

The CDR3 DNA is TGCGCCAGCAGCTTGGATTGGCTCACAGATACGCAGTATTTT. Amino acid sequence: CASSLDWLTDTQYF. V is TRBV5-1 and J is TRBJ2-3; no clear D. Trimming removed 0 bases at V and 2 bases at J, with 7 bases between. The CDR3 runs 14 residues. Germline V gives CDR1 SGHRS, CDR2 YFSETQ.

The V call is TRBV7-8, the J call TRBJ2-3, with 8 bases matching TRBD2. This CDR3 has 14 amino acids. CDR1 is SGHVS, CDR2 FQNEAQ, per germline. The trim removed 8 bases at V and 2 bases at J, leaving 6 bases unmatched. For the CDR3, the DNA is TGTGCCAGCGTACTAGCGGACTACACAGATACGCAGTATTTT. It codes for CASVLADYTDTQYF.

To note about this clone: Other DNA sequences within the sample encode an identical CDR3. V usage is TRBV5-1 and J usage is TRBJ2-2, with a possible D match to TRBD1 (6 bases). Germline lookup yields CDR1 SGHRS and CDR2 YFSETQ. V gave up 2 bases and J gave up 0 bases, with 8 bases separating them. The CDR3 runs 15 residues. The DNA for the CDR3 is TGCGCCAGCAGCTTTACAGGGTCGAACACCGGGGAGCTGTTTTTT. Translation: CASSFTGSNTGELFF. Based on the CDR3 plus reference TRBV5-1 and TRBJ2-2, the full variable domain is KAGVTQTPRYLIKTRGQQVTLSCSPISGHRSVSWYQQTPGQGLQFLFEYFSETQRNKGNFPGRFSGRQFSNSRSEMNVSTLELGDSALYLCASSFTGSNTGELFFGEGSRLTVL.

V and J are TRBV7-9 and TRBJ2-3; D call uncertain. Germline assignment: CDR1 SEHNR and CDR2 FQNEAQ (reference sequence). V was cut by 5 bases and J by 6 bases, with 21 bases left in between. CDR3 length equals 16 residues. This chain's CDR3 is CASSLPRVESTDTQYF. DNA of the CDR3: TGTGCCAGCAGCCTACCCCGGGTGGAGTCCACGGATACGCAGTATTTT.